This TCR beta chain was observed in a study of cytomegalovirus exposure and HLA in healthy donors. The CDR3 covers 15 residues. Trimming left V 2 bases short and J 1 base short, with 12 bases between. Germline V gene sequence: CDR1 SGHRS, CDR2 YFSETQ. Note on this clone: Its antigen is currently unknown.

13 Jbeta primers and 60 Vbeta primers were used for the PCR. Profiled with immunoSEQ multiplex PCR; TCRdb holds only in-frame clones, not every one. This sample yields about 140,000 clones, of which 80% are seen a single time; around 4.1% belongs to the top ten. Samples came from healthy bone marrow donors. General study findings and limits: Most TCR beta V segments were productive about 90% or about 30% of the time in an earlier analysis. Sequencing likely produced, as an artifact, a cluster of highly shared sequence variants.

The sample consisted of PBMCs. The chain uses TRBV5-1 and TRBJ2-5; D might be TRBD1 (5 bases). The clonotype originates from a man aged 35-49 years in good health and CMV-seronegative. CDR3 in amino acids: CASSFQDSIQETQYF. The CDR3, as DNA: TGCGCCAGCAGCTTCCAAGACAGTATCCAAGAGACCCAGTACTTC.